The present entry profiles one T cell receptor (beta chain) with its context. Its specificity is not known. At one of its ends the junction is not consistent with the germline gene, which may arise from a read error. The data were taken from a study of shared clonotypes between healthy human individuals. Broader study findings: Sampling involved blood alone; tissue repertoires likely differ. When naive CD4 clonotypes were compared across a handful of donors, 4% to 5.5% were shared.

CD45RO-negative CD8 cells positively selected for CCR7 made up the naive population, which excluded terminally differentiated effector memory CD45RA+ cells. Per sorted-subset replicate PCR, input was 150 to 250 ng DNA, representing about 30,000 T cell genomes. Measured with immunoSEQ multiplex PCR; TCRdb has only the in-frame clones, and not every one. The sample carries 650,000 to 800,000 clones, about 91% recorded once. Per germline, CDR1 GTSNPN and CDR2 SVGIG (reference sequence). This CDR3 is 15 amino acids long. Sequenced material: naive CD8+ T cells sorted from blood. V gene TRBV30 combines with J gene TRBJ2-2; the match to TRBD2 covers 12 bases. The clonotype was recovered from a man aged 30-40 years in good health. Here the CDR3 reads CARRLAGDIGGELFF. The CDR3 bases are TGTGCCCGGAGACTAGCGGGAGATATAGGCGGGGAGCTGTTTTTT. The whole variable domain, remainder taken from reference TRBV30 and TRBJ2-2, is SQTIHQWPATLVQPVGSPLSLECTVEGTSNPNLYWYRQAAGRGLQLLFYSVGIGQISSEVPQNLSASRPQDRQFILSSKKLLLSDSGFYLCARRLAGDIGGELFFGEGSRLTVL.